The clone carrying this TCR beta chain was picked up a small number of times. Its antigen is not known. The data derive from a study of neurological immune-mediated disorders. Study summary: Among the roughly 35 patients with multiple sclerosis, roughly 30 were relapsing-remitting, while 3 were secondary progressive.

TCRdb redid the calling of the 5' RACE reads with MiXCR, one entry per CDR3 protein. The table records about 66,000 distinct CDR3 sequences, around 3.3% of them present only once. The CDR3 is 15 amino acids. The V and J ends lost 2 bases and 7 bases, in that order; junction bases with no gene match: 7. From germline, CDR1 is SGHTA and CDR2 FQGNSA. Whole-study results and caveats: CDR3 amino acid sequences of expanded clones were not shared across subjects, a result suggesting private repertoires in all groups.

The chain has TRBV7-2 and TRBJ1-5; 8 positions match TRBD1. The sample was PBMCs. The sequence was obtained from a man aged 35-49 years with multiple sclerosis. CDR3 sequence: CASSLLLGTGQPQHF. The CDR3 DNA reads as TGTGCCAGCAGCTTACTCCTCGGGACAGGACAGCCCCAGCATTTT.